The clone carrying this T cell receptor (beta chain) was seen just once. Antigen: not known. With 2 bases removed from V and 3 bases from J, the gap between germline ends came to 7 bases. In germline, CDR1 is SQVTM, CDR2 ANQGSEA. This CDR3 has 12 amino acids. This sample is part of a study of T cell responses to AZD1222 COVID-19 vaccine. Data came from immunoSEQ multiplex PCR; TCRdb stores just in-frame clones and leaves some out. This table has 100,000 to 150,000 clones, 89% appearing once. Findings of the study overall: It should be noted that donors were predominantly white British and more often female, and clonal diversity was possibly underestimated.

The genes are TRBV29-1 and TRBJ2-5; D not certain. This receptor was taken from an adult in good health. The input for sequencing was peripheral blood, taken on day 0 of AZD1222 vaccination. In nucleotides, the CDR3 is TGCAGCGTTGAACTTAGAAAAGAGACCCAGTACTTC. Amino acid sequence: CSVELRKETQYF.